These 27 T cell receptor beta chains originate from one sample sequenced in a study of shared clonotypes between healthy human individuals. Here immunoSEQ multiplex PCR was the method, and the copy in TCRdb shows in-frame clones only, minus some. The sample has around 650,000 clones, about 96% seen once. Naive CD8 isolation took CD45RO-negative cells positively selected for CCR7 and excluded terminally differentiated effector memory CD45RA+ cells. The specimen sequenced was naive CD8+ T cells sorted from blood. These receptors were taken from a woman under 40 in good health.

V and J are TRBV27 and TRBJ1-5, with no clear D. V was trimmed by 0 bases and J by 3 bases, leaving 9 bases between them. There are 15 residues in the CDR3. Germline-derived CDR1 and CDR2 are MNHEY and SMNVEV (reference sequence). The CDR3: CASSLSYRANQPQHF. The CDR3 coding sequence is TGTGCCAGCAGTTTATCGTACCGCGCCAATCAGCCCCAGCATTTT.

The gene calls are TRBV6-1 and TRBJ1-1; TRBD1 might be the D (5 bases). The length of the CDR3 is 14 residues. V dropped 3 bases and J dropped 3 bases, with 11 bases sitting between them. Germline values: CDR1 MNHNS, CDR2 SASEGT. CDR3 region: CASSDREGYTEAFF. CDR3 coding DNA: TGTGCCAGCAGTGACAGGGAGGGGTACACTGAAGCTTTCTTT.

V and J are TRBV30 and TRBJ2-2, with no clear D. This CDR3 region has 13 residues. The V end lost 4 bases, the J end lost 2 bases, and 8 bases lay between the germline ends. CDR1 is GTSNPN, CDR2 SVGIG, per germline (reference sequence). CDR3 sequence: CAWKKRNTGELFF. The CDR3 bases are TGTGCCTGGAAAAAGCGAAACACCGGGGAGCTGTTTTTT. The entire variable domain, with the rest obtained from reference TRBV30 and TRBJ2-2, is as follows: SQTIHQWPATLVQPVGSPLSLECTVEGTSNPNLYWYRQAAGRGLQLLFYSVGIGQISSEVPQNLSASRPQDRQFILSSKKLLLSDSGFYLCAWKKRNTGELFFGEGSRLTVL.

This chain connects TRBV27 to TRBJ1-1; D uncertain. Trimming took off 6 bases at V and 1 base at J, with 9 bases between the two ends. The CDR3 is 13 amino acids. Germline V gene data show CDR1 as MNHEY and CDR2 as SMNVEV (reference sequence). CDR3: CASRLWGNTEAFF. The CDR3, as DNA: TGTGCCAGCAGGCTATGGGGGAACACTGAAGCTTTCTTT.

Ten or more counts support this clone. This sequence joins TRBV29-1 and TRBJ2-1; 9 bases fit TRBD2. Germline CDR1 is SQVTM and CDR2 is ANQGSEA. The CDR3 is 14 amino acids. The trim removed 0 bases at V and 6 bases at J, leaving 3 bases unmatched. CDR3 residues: CSVEDGGRVNEQFF. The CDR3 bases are TGCAGCGTTGAAGATGGCGGGAGGGTCAATGAGCAGTTCTTC.

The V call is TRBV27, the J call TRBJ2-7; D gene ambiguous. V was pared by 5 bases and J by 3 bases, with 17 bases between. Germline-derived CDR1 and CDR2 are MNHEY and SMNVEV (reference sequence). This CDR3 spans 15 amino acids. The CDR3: CASSPEWKSGYEQYF. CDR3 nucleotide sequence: TGTGCCAGCAGTCCGGAATGGAAATCCGGCTACGAGCAGTACTTC.

The CDR3 region has the DNA TGTGCCAGCAGCCCAACAGGGAATTTAAGAGAGACCCAGTACTTC. As protein: CASSPTGNLRETQYF. The V gene is TRBV11-2, the J gene TRBJ2-5, with D maybe TRBD1 (6 bases). The V and J ends lost 5 bases and 4 bases respectively, with 17 bases between them. This CDR3 has 15 residues. Germline V gives CDR1 SGHAT, CDR2 FQNNGV.

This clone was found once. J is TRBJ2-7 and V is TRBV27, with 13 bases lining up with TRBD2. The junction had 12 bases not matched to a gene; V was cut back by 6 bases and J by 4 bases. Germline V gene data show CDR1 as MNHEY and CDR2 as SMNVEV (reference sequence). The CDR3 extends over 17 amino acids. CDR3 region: CASSGGGTSGTIYEQYF. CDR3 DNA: TGTGCCAGCAGCGGCGGGGGGACTAGCGGGACTATTTACGAGCAGTACTTC.

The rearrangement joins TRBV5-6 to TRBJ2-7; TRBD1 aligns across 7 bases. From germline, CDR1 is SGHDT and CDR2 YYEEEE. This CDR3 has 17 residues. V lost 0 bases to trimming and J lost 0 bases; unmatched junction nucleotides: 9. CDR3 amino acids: CASSLAPRQGSSYEQYF. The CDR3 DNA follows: TGTGCCAGCAGCTTGGCTCCTAGACAGGGAAGCTCCTACGAGCAGTACTTC.

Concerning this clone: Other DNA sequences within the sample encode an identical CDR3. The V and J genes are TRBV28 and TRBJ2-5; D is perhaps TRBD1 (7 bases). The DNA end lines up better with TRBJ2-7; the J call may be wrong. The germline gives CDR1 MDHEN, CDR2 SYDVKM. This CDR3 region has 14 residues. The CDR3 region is CASSLAGGSYEQYF. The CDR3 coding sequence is TGTGCCAGCAGTCTGGCAGGGGGGTCCTACGAGCAGTACTTC.

In DNA form, the CDR3 reads TGCAGCGTTGAGGAACAGGGGGCGTATGGCTACACCTTC. It translates to CSVEEQGAYGYTF. The rearrangement uses TRBV29-1 and TRBJ1-2; 9 bases are a match to TRBD1. There are 13 residues in the CDR3. Germline CDR1 SQVTM, CDR2 ANQGSEA. The junction had 4 bases not matched to a gene; V was cut back by 3 bases and J by 5 bases.

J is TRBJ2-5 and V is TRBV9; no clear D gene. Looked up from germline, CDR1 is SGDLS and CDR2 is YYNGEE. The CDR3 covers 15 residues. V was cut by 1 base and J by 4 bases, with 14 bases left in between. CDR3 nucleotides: TGTGCCAGCAGCGTATTTACAAAACCAGGAGAGACCCAGTACTTC. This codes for CASSVFTKPGETQYF.

CDR3 residues: CASSLSDRATDTQYF. The CDR3 nucleotides are TGTGCCAGCAGCTTATCTGACAGGGCCACAGATACGCAGTATTTT. The chain recombines TRBV7-7 with TRBJ2-3, with 7 bases aligning to TRBD1. The CDR3 consists of 15 residues. The V and J ends lost 2 bases and 2 bases, in that order; junction bases with no gene match: 4. Per the germline V gene, CDR1 is SSHAT and CDR2 is FNYEAQ (reference sequence).

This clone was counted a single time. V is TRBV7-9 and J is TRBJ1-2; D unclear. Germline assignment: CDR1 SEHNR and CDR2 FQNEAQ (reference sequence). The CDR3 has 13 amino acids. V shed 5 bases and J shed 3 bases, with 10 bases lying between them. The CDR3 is CASSPDGYYGYTF. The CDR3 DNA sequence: TGTGCCAGCAGCCCGGATGGGTACTATGGCTACACCTTC.

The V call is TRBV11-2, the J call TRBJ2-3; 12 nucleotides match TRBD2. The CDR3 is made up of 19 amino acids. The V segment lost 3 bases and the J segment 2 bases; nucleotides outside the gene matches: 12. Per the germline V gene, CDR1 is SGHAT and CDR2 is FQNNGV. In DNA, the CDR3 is TGTGCCAGCAGCTTCGGACTAGCGGGGATTTTTTTACCCACAGATACGCAGTATTTT. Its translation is CASSFGLAGIFLPTDTQYF.

The CDR3 region is CASSQEEQGVSGELFF. The CDR3 coding sequence is TGCGCCAGCAGCCAAGAGGAACAGGGGGTCTCCGGGGAGCTGTTTTTT. The gene calls are TRBV4-1 and TRBJ2-2; 8 bases agree with TRBD1. CDR1 is MGHRA, CDR2 YSYEKL, per germline. The CDR3 runs to 16 residues. The V gene end was trimmed by 0 bases and the J gene end by 6 bases; junction bases not matched to a gene: 6.

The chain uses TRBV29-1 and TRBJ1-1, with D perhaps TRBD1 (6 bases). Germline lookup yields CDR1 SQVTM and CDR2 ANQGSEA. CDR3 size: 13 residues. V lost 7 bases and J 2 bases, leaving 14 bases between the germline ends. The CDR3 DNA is TGCAGCGCCGCACAGGGTCGAAACACTGAAGCTTTCTTT. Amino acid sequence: CSAAQGRNTEAFF.

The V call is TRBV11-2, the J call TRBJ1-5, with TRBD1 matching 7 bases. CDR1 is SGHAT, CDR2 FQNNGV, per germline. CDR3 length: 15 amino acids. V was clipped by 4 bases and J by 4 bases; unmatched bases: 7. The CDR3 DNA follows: TGTGCCAGCAGCTCCGACAGGGAAGTAAATCAGCCCCAGCATTTT. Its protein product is CASSSDREVNQPQHF. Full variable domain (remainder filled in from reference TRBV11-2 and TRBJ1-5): EAGVAQSPRYKIIEKRQSVAFWCNPISGHATLYWYQQILGQGPKLLIQFQNNGVVDDSQLPKDRFSAERLKGVDSTLKIQPAKLEDSAVYLCASSSDREVNQPQHFGDGTRLSIL.

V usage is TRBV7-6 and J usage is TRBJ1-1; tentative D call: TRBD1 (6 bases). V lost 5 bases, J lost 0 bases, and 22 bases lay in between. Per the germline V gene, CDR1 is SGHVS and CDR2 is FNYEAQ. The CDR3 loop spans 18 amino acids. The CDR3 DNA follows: TGTGCCAGCAGCCGAATGCAGGGGAAGGGTCCTCTGAACACTGAAGCTTTCTTT. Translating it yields CASSRMQGKGPLNTEAFF.

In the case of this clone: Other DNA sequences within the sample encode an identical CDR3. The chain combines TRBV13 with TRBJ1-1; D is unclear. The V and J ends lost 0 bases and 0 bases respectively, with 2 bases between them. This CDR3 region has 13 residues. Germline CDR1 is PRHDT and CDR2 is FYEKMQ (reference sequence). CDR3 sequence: CASSLGMNTEAFF. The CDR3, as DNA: TGTGCCAGCAGCTTAGGGATGAACACTGAAGCTTTCTTT.

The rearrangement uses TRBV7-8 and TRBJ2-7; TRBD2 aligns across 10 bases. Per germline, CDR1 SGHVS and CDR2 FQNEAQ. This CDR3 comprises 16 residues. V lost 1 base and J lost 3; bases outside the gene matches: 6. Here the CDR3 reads CASSLEGSGRLYEQYF. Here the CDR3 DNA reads TGTGCCAGCAGCTTAGAAGGTAGCGGGAGGCTCTACGAGCAGTACTTC. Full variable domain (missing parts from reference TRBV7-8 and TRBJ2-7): GAGVSQSPRYKVAKRGQDVALRCDPISGHVSLFWYQQALGQGPEFLTYFQNEAQLDKSGLPSDRFFAERPEGSVSTLKIQRTQQEDSAVYLCASSLEGSGRLYEQYFGPGTRLTVT.

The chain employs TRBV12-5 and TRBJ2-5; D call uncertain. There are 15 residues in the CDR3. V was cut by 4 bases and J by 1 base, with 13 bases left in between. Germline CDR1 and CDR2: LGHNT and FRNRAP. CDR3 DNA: TGTGCTAGTGGTTCCTCTTCCGATAGCCAAGAGACCCAGTACTTC. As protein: CASGSSSDSQETQYF.

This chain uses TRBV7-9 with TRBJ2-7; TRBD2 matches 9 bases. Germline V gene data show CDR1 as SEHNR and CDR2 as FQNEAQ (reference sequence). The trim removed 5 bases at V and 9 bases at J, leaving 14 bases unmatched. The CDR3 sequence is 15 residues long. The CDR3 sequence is CASSPLASGVYGQYF. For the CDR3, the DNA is TGTGCCAGCAGCCCTCTAGCTAGCGGGGTGTATGGGCAGTACTTC.

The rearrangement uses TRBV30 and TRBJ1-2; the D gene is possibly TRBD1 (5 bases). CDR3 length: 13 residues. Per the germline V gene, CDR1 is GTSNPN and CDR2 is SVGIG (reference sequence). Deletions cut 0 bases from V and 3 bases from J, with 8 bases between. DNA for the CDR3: TGTGCCTGGAGTGTACAGGATGACTATGGCTACACCTTC. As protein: CAWSVQDDYGYTF. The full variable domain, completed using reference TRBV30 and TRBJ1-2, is SQTIHQWPATLVQPVGSPLSLECTVEGTSNPNLYWYRQAAGRGLQLLFYSVGIGQISSEVPQNLSASRPQDRQFILSSKKLLLSDSGFYLCAWSVQDDYGYTFGSGTRLTVV.

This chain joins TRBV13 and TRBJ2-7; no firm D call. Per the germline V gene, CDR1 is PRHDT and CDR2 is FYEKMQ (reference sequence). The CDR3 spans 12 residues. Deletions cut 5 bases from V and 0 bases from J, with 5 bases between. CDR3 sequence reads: CASSLDSYEQYF. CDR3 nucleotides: TGTGCCAGCAGCCTGGACTCCTACGAGCAGTACTTC.

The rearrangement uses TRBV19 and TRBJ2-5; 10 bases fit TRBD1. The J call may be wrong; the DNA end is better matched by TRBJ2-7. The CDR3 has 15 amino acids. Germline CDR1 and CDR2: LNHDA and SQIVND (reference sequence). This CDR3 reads CASSVGQGIAYEQYF. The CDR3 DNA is TGTGCCAGTAGTGTGGGACAGGGGATAGCCTACGAGCAGTACTTC.

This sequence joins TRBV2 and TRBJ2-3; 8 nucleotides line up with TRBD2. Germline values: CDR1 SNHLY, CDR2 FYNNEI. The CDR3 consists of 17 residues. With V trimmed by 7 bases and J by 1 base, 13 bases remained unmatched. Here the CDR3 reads CASTSPGGPTGTDTQYF. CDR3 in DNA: TGTGCCAGCACCTCCCCGGGGGGGCCCACTGGCACAGATACGCAGTATTTT.